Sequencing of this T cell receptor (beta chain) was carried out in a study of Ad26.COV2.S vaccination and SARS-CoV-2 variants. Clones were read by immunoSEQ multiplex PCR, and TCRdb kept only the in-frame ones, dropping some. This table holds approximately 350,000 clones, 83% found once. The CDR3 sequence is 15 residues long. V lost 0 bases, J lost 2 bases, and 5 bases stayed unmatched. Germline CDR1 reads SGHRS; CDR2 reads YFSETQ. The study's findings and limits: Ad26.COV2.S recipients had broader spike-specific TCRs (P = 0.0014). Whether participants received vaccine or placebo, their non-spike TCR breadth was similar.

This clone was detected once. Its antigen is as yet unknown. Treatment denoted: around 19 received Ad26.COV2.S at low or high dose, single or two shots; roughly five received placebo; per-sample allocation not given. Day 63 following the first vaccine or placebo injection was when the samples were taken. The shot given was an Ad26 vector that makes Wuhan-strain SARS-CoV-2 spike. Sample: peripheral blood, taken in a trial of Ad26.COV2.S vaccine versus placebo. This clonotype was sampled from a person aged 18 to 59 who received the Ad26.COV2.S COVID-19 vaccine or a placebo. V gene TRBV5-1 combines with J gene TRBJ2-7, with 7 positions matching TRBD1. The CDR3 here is CASSLGQGGAYEQYF. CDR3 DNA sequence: TGCGCCAGCAGCTTGGGGCAAGGGGGCGCCTACGAGCAGTACTTC.